This T cell receptor beta chain stems from a study of CD8+CD57+ T cells in acquired aplastic anemia. Genomic DNA acted as the template from which TCR beta VDJ combination and CDR3 sequence profiling were carried out. MiXCR was run by TCRdb on the reads, yielding one entry per CDR3 protein. The sample carries about 180,000 distinct CDR3 sequences, 40% to 50% recorded once. An expansion of CD8+CD57+ cells by flow cytometry had been shown in patients chosen for sequencing. What was sequenced was sorted CD4+, CD8+, or CD8+CD57+ T cells (not recorded which) from PBMCs. The receptor's source is a human donor with aplastic anemia.

CDR3 protein: CAIRGGTDTQYF. In nucleotides, the CDR3 is TGTGCCATCAGGGGGGGCACAGATACGCAGTATTTT. The rearrangement joins TRBV10-3 to TRBJ2-3; D may correspond to TRBD1 or TRBD2 (5 bases each). Trimming removed 6 bases from V and 1 base from J, with 5 bases in between. Germline V gene sequence: CDR1 ENHRY, CDR2 SYGVKD. The CDR3 extends over 12 amino acids.